This note documents a single T cell receptor beta chain sequence. The sample belongs to a study of blood T cell repertoires in COVID-19. On the study more broadly: Both acute and convalescent COVID-19 samples were obtained from the United States, Italy and Spain.

The CDR3 consists of 15 residues. V shed 1 base, J shed 5 bases, and the junction held 5 bases outside the gene matches. The germline V gene encodes CDR1 SGHDT and CDR2 YYEEEE. Using immunoSEQ multiplex PCR, the repertoire was profiled, and TCRdb retains in-frame clones only, with some absent. The sample lists tens of thousands of clones, 79% occurring once. The sample taken for sequencing was peripheral blood. The chain employs TRBV5-6 and TRBJ1-5; 8 nucleotides align to TRBD1. This clonotype originated in a man between 60 and 75 years old with active or convalescent COVID-19. The CDR3 DNA sequence: TGTGCCAGCAGCTTGTCTCGACAGGGGCATCAGCCCCAGCATTTT. This gives the protein CASSLSRQGHQPQHF.